The next 14 T cell receptor beta chains were all read from a single sample in a study of T cell repertoires in cytomegalovirus infection. One entry per CDR3 protein results from TCRdb running MiXCR on the reads. The sample records 200,000 to 300,000 distinct CDR3 sequences, approximately 7% being singletons. Specimen: PBMCs. The receptors come from a human donor in good health (CMV status not recorded). Some clones in this sample may be carry-over from other donors' samples.

There are many counts of this clonotype. The rearrangement uses TRBV19 and TRBJ2-1, with D possibly called TRBD1 or TRBD2 (6 bases each). Looked up from germline, CDR1 is LNHDA and CDR2 is SQIVND (reference sequence). The length of the CDR3 is 16 residues. V was pared by 0 bases and J by 3 bases, with 12 bases between. The CDR3 protein is CASSIEWGANYNEQFF. As DNA, the CDR3 is TGTGCCAGTAGTATAGAGTGGGGGGCGAACTACAATGAGCAGTTCTTC. Full variable domain (outside the CDR3, taken from reference TRBV19 and TRBJ2-1): DGGITQSPKYLFRKEGQNVTLSCEQNLNHDAMYWYRQDPGQGLRLIYYSQIVNDFQKGDIAEGYSVSREKKESFPLTVTSAQKNPTAFYLCASSIEWGANYNEQFFGPGTRLTVL.

This clonotype came up many times. The chain carries TRBV7-3 and TRBJ2-1; 10 bases match TRBD2. With V trimmed by 3 bases and J by 6 bases, 5 bases remained unmatched. CDR1 is SGHTA and CDR2 is FQGTGA in the germline V gene. This CDR3 has 15 residues. The CDR3 DNA follows: TGTGCCAGCAGCTTGTCTAGCGGGGGACTCAATGAGCAGTTCTTC. The encoded protein is CASSLSSGGLNEQFF.

V gene TRBV20-1 combines with J gene TRBJ1-1, with a tentative D call TRBD1 (6 bases). The CDR3 sequence is 14 residues long. Germline V gives CDR1 DFQATT, CDR2 SNEGSKA (reference sequence). V was clipped by 0 bases and J by 4 bases, with 12 bases between them. For the CDR3, the DNA is TGCAGTGCTAGAGATCGTACAGGGATCACTGAAGCTTTCTTT. This encodes CSARDRTGITEAFF.

This clonotype was observed at least ten times. The chain carries TRBV2 and TRBJ1-5, with D perhaps matching TRBD1 (6 bases). V lost 7 bases to trimming and J lost 1 base, with 17 bases between them. Germline assignment: CDR1 SNHLY and CDR2 FYNNEI. CDR3 length: 16 residues. This chain's CDR3 is CASTLWGGRSNQPQHF. Written as DNA, the CDR3 is TGTGCCAGCACCCTCTGGGGGGGCCGGAGCAATCAGCCCCAGCATTTT.

The chain links TRBV5-1 to TRBJ2-1; 9 nucleotides align to TRBD1. The CDR3 extends over 16 amino acids. CDR1 and CDR2 (germline): SGHRS, YFSETQ. V lost 2 bases, J lost 3 bases, and 6 bases stayed unmatched. The chain's CDR3 is CASSFRTGAGYNEQFF. The CDR3 nucleotides are TGCGCCAGCAGCTTCCGGACAGGGGCCGGCTACAATGAGCAGTTCTTC.

CDR3 coding DNA: TGCAGCGTTGAAGACCGGGGGGGCACTGAAGCTTTCTTT. It is translated as CSVEDRGGTEAFF. The chain joins TRBV29-1 to TRBJ1-1; a possible D gene is TRBD1 (5 bases). This CDR3 has 13 amino acids. V was pared by 0 bases and J by 4 bases, with 9 bases between. Germline loops: CDR1 SQVTM, CDR2 ANQGSEA.

This clonotype was seen ten or more times. This chain uses TRBV7-8 with TRBJ2-2, with 10 bases fitting TRBD1. This CDR3 is 21 amino acids long. Germline V gives CDR1 SGHVS, CDR2 FQNEAQ. J gave up 0 bases and V 7 bases, and 20 bases lay outside the gene matches. CDR3 amino acids: CASTLPHPRDRGFPNTGELFF. The DNA for the CDR3 is TGTGCCAGCACGCTACCCCACCCTCGGGACAGGGGATTTCCGAACACCGGGGAGCTGTTTTTT.

The table lists this clonotype with many counts. The V gene is TRBV28, the J gene TRBJ1-2, with no clear D. The V end was cut by 2 bases, the J end by 8 bases, with 12 bases between. The germline V gene has CDR1 MDHEN and CDR2 SYDVKM. The length of the CDR3 is 13 residues. The CDR3 here is CASSLISERGYTF. CDR3 nucleotide sequence: TGTGCCAGCAGTTTAATCTCCGAGCGGGGCTACACCTTC.

This clonotype was observed many times. J is TRBJ1-2 and V is TRBV20-1; the D is unclear. Germline V gene data show CDR1 as DFQATT and CDR2 as SNEGSKA (reference sequence). With 1 base removed from V and 12 bases from J, the gap between germline ends came to 24 bases. CDR3 length equals 15 residues. CDR3 protein: CSARGPGSMATPNTF. CDR3 sequence (DNA): TGCAGTGCTAGAGGGCCCGGGTCTATGGCTACACCGAACACCTTC.

This rearrangement joins TRBV12-3 or TRBV12-4 to TRBJ2-3, with 12 positions matching TRBD2. With 6 bases clipped from V and 3 bases from J, the junction kept 10 bases outside the gene matches. The CDR3 sequence is 17 residues long. The CDR3 nucleotides read TGTGCCAGCAGGTCGACTAGCGGGGGCACCTTTACAGATACGCAGTATTTT. Translated, it gives CASRSTSGGTFTDTQYF.

Ten or more counts support this clonotype. The chain recombines TRBV7-2 with TRBJ2-7; D is unclear. The CDR3 has 13 residues. Per germline, CDR1 SGHTA and CDR2 FQGNSA. V was clipped by 3 bases and J by 4 bases, with 10 bases between them. CDR3 region: CASSFDPAYEQYF. CDR3 nucleotide sequence: TGTGCCAGCAGCTTCGACCCTGCATACGAGCAGTACTTC.

This clonotype showed up many times. V is TRBV6-2 or TRBV6-3 and J is TRBJ1-5, with D possibly being TRBD1 (5 bases). V lost 8 bases and J 1 base, leaving 6 bases between the germline ends. The germline V gene encodes CDR1 MNHEY and CDR2 SVGEGT. The CDR3 length is 12 residues. The CDR3 loop is CASGDSNQPQHF. CDR3 in DNA: TGTGCCAGCGGGGACAGCAATCAGCCCCAGCATTTT.

This clonotype has at least ten counts. The CDR3 sequence: CAWSAVGATNEKLFF. CDR3 bases: TGTGCCTGGAGTGCTGTAGGGGCCACTAATGAAAAACTGTTTTTT. The chain combines TRBV30 with TRBJ1-4, with D maybe TRBD1 (5 bases). Trimming took off 1 base at V and 2 bases at J, with 11 bases between the two ends. The CDR3 loop spans 15 amino acids. Germline values: CDR1 GTSNPN, CDR2 SVGIG (reference sequence).

The sample holds many counts of this clonotype. V and J are TRBV20-1 and TRBJ1-1; no clear D. CDR1 is DFQATT and CDR2 is SNEGSKA in the germline V gene (reference sequence). V dropped 3 bases and J dropped 4 bases, with 6 bases sitting between them. There are 11 residues in the CDR3. CDR3: CSASRATEAFF. The CDR3 region has the DNA TGCAGTGCTAGCCGGGCCACTGAAGCTTTCTTT.